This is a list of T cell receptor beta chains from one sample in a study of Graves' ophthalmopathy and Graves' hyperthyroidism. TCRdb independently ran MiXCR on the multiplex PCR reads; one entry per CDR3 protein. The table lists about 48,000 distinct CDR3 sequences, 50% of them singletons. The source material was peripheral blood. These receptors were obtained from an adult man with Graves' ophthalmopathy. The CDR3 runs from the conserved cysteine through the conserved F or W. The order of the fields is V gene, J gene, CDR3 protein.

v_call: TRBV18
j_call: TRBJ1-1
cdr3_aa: CASYAPFPNTEAFF

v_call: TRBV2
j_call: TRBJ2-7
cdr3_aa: CASRLGLAGGGNEQYF

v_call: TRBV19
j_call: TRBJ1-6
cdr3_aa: CASSMGQYILF

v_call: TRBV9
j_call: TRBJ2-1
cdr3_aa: CATRGSGAYNEQFF

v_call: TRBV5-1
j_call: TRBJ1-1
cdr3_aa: CASSLDRRTEAFF

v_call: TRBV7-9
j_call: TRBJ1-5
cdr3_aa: CASSSLGSNQPQHF

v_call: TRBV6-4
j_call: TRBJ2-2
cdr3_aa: CAGTPNTGELFF

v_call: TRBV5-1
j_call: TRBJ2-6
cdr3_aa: CASSLEGSGANVLTF

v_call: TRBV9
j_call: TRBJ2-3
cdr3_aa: CASSSHRGPEDTQYF

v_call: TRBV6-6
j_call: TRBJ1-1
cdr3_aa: CASSRYRVNTEAFF

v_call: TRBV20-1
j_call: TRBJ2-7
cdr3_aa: CSARGGVERDEQYF

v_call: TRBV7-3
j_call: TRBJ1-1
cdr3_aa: CASSLTGGMNTEAFF

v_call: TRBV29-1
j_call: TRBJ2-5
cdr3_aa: CSASGGQETQYF

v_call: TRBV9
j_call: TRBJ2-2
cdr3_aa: CASSVGLSNTGELFF

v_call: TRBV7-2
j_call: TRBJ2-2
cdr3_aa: CASSLVQRAGGELFF

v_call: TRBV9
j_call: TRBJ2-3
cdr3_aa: CASSVEGGGPDTQYF

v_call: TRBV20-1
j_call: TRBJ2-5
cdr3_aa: CSARGLAGANTGETQYF

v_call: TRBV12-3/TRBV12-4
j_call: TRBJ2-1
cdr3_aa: CASSLWTSGSDEQFF

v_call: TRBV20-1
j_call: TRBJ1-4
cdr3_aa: CSASHRAASSSYNEKLFF

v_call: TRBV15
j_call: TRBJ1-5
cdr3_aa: CATSRDFRGRQPQHF

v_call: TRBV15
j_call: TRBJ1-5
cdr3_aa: CATSRDRWGADQPQHF

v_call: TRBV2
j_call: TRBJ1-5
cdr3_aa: CASRDQQGGNQPQHF

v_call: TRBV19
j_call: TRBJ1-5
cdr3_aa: CASTVGNSNQPQHF

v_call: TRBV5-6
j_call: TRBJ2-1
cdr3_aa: CASSPCGGGTNEQFF

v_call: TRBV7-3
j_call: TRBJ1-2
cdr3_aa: CASSLGPGGFYGYTF

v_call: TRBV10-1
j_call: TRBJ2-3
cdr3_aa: CASRSAGENTQYF

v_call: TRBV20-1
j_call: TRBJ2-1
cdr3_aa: CSARVPSKGVEQFF

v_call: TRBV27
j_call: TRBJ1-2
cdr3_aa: CASRRGGAGYGYTF

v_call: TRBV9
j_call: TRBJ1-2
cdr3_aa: CASSAAYGGGYTF

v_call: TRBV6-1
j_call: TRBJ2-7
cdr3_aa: CASSERSGGADEQYF

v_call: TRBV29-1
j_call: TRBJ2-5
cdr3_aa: CSVEGQGWETQYF

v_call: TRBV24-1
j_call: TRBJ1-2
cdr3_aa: CATSDPKLPYTF

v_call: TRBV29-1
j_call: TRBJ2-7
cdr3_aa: CSVESSQGNEQYF

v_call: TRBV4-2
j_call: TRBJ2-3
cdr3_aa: CAASGLAETDTQYF

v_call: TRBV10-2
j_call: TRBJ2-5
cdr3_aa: CASSQWGRAETQYF

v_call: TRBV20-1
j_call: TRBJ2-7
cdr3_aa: CSALAGDYEQYF

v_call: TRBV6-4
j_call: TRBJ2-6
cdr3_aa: CAIPGQGFSGANVLTF

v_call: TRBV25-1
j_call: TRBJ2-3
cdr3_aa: CASSGSRTGVPDTQYF

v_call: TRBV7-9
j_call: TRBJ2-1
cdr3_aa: CASSSDRLRSDEQFF

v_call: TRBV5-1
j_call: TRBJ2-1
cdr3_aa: CASSFSSESLDGQFF

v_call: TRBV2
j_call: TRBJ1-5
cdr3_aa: CASSGGTGKPQHF

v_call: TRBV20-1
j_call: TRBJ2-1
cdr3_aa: CSARAAAGVNEQFF

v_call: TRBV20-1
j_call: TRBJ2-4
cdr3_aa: CSAGGAIKNIQYF

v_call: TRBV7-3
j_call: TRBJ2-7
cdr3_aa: CASSFGGGYEQYF

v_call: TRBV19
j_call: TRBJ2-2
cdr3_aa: CASRTGYTGELFF

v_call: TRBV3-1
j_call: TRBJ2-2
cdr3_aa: CASSQATGGPNTGELFF

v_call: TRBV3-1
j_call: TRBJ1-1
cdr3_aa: CASSLRGGRMNTEAFF

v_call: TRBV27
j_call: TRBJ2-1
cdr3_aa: CASNPWTPYNEQFF

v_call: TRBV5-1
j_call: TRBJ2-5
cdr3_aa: CASSFTSGAAETQYF

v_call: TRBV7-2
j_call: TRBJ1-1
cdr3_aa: CASSSQPGQLMNTEAFF

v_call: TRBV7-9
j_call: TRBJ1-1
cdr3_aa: CASSQTSGRGMRTEAFF

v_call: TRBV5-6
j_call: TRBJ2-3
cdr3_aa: CASSSGRVGTGTQYF

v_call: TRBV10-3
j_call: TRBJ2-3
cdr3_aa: CASYGGELAGPTDTQYF